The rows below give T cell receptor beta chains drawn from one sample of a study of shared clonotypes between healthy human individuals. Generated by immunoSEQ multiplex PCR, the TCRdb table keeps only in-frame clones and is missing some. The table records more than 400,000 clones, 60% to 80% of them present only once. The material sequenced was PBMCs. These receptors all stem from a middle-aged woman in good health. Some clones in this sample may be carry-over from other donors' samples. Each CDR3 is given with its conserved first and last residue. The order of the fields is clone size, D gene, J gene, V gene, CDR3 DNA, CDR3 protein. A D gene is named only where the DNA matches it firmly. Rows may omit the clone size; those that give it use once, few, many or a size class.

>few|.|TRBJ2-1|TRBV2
TGTGCCAGCAGTGTCCTGGACCCATTCGGGAGCTCCTACAATGAGCAGTTCTTC
CASSVLDPFGSSYNEQFF
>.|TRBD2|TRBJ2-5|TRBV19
TGTGCCAGTAGTATGGGACTAGCGGGGGGTGTTGAGACCCAGTACTTC
CASSMGLAGGVETQYF
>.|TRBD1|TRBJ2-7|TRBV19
TGTGCCAGTAGTATCGGTTGGACAGGGATTTCCTACGAGCAGTACTTC
CASSIGWTGISYEQYF
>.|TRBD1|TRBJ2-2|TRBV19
TGTGCCAGTAGTATGGAGCGGACAGGGGGCACCGGGGAGCTGTTTTTT
CASSMERTGGTGELFF
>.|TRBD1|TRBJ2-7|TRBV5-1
TGCGCCAGCAGCTTGCGCGGAAATACGGGACAGATAAGGTCCTTCTCCTACGAGCAGTACTTC
CASSLRGNTGQIRSFSYEQYF
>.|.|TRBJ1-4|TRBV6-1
TGTGCCAGCAGAGGGACGTCCGGGGAAAAACTGTTTTTT
CASRGTSGEKLFF
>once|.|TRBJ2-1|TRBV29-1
TGCAGCTACGGTCTTGGGGGTTACAATGAGCAGTTCTTC
CSYGLGGYNEQFF
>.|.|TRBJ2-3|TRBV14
TGTGCCAGCAGCCATCTTGGGGCCACTGGCGATACGCAGTATTTT
CASSHLGATGDTQYF
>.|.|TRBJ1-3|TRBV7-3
TGTGCCAGCAGCTTAGGGACCGCAACCTCTGGAAACACCATATATTTT
CASSLGTATSGNTIYF
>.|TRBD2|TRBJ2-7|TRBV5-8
TGTGCCAGCAGCTTGGCCCGGACTAGCCGTACCTACGAGCAGTACTTC
CASSLARTSRTYEQYF
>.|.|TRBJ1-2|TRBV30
TGTGCCTGGATTAAACAGCCATACTATGGCTACACCTTC
CAWIKQPYYGYTF
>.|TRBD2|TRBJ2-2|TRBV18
TGTGCCAGCTCACCTGGGACTACCGCGAACACCGGGGAGCTGTTTTTT
CASSPGTTANTGELFF
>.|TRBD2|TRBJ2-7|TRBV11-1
TGTGCCAGCAGCCCCGGAGGACTAGAACCCTACGAGCAGTACTTC
CASSPGGLEPYEQYF
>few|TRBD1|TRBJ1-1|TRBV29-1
TGCAGCGTAAGAGGGACAGCCATGAACACTGAAGCTTTCTTT
CSVRGTAMNTEAFF
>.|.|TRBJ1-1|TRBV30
TGTGCCTGGAACCCATCTTCGGGGGCGCACCCTTTCTTT
CAWNPSSGAHPFF
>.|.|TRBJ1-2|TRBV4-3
TGCGCCAGCAGCCCTGGGGGGGGCCGAGCGGGCTACACCTTC
CASSPGGGRAGYTF
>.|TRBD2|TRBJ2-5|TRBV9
TGTGCCAGCAGCGTAGGGCTAGCGGGAACGAGAAACCAAGAGACCCAGTACTTC
CASSVGLAGTRNQETQYF
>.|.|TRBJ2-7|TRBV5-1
TGCGCCAGCAGCTCCCTGGGACACTCCTACGAGCAGTACTTC
CASSSLGHSYEQYF
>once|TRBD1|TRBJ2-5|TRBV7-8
TGTGCCAGCAGCCGGTGGGACAGAACTAAACAAGAGACCCAGTACTTC
CASSRWDRTKQETQYF
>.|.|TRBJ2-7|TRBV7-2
TGTGCCAGCAGCTTAGCGCGGGACAGCCTTTACGAGCAGTACTTC
CASSLARDSLYEQYF
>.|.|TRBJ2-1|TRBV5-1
TGCGCCAGCTCCGGGACACTCTCCTACAATGAGCAGTTCTTC
CASSGTLSYNEQFF
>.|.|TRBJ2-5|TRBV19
TGTGCGGCGGGGAGGGAGACCCAGTACTTC
CAAGRETQYF
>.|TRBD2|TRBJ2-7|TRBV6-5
TGTGCCAGCAGTTACGCGGGAGAGAGCTACGAGCAGTACTTC
CASSYAGESYEQYF
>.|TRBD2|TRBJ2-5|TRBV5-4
TGTGCCAGCAGCTTGCCTAGCGGAGTACAAGAGACCCAGTACTTC
CASSLPSGVQETQYF
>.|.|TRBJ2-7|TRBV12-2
TGTGCAAGTCGCTTAGCGCGCCACGAGCAGTACTTC
CASRLARHEQYF
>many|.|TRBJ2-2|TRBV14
TGTGCCAGCAGCCATAGCTTAGGGACAACGAACACCGGGGAGCTGTTTTTT
CASSHSLGTTNTGELFF
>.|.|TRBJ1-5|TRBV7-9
TGTGCCAGCAGCTGCGGGCGGATCGGGCCCCTTTATAGCAATCAGCCCCAGCATTTT
CASSCGRIGPLYSNQPQHF
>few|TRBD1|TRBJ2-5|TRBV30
TGTGCCTGGAGTGGGACAGGCGGCGGAGAGACCCAGTACTTC
CAWSGTGGGETQYF